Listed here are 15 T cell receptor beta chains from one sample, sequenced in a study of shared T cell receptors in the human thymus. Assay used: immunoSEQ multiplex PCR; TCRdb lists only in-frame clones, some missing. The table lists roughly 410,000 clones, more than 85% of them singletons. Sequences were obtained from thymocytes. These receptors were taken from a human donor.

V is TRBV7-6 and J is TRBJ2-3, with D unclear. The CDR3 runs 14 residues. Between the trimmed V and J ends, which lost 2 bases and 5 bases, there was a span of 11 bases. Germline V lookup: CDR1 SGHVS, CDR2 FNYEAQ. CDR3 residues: CASSLYGRRDTQYF. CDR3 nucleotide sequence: TGTGCCAGCAGCTTATACGGGCGACGAGATACGCAGTATTTT. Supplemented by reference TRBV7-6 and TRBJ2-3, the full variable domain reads GAGVSQSPRYKVTKRGQDVALRCDPISGHVSLYWYRQALGQGPEFLTYFNYEAQQDKSGLPNDRFSAERPEGSISTLTIQRTEQRDSAMYRCASSLYGRRDTQYFGPGTRLTVL.

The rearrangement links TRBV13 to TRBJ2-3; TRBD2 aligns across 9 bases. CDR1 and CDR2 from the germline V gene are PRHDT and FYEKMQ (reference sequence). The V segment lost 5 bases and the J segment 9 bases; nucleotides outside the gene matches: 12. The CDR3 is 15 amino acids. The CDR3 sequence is CASSIFPSGVRTQYF. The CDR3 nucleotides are TGTGCCAGCAGCATATTCCCTAGCGGGGTAAGAACGCAGTATTTT.

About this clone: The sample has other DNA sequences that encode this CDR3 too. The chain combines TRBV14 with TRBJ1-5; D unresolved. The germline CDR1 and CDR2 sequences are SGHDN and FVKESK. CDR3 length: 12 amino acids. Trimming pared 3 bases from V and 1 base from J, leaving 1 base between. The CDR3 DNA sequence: TGTGCCAGCAGCCACAGCAATCAGCCCCAGCATTTT. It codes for CASSHSNQPQHF.

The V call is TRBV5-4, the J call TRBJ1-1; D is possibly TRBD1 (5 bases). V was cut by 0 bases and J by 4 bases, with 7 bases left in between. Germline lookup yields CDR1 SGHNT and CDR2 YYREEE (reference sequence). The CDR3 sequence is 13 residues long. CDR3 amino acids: CASSLARATEAFF. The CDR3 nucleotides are TGTGCCAGCAGCTTGGCCAGGGCCACTGAAGCTTTCTTT.

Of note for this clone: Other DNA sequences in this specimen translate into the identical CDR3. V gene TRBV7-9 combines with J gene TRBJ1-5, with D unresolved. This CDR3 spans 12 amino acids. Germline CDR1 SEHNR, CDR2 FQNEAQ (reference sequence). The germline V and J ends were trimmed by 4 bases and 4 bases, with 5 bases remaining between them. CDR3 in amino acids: CASSSLNQPQHF. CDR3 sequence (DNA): TGTGCCAGCAGCTCGCTTAATCAGCCCCAGCATTTT.

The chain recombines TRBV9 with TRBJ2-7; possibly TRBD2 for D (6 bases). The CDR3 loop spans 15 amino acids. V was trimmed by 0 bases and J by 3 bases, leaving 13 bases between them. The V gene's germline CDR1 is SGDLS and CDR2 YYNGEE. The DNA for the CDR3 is TGTGCCAGCAGCGTAGAATCCGGGACTTTCTACGAGCAGTACTTC. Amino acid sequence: CASSVESGTFYEQYF.

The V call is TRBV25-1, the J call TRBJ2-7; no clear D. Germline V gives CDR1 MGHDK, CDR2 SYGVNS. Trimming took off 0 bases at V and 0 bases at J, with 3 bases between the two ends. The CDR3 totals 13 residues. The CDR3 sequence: CASSEYSSYEQYF. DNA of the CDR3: TGTGCCAGCAGTGAATACAGCTCCTACGAGCAGTACTTC.

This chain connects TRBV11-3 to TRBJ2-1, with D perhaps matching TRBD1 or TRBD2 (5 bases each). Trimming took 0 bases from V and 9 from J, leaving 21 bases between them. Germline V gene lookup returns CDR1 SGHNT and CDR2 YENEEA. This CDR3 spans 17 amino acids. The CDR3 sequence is CASSLDRRDRRASEQFF. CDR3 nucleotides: TGTGCCAGCAGCTTAGATCGAAGGGACCGCCGGGCGAGTGAGCAGTTCTTC.

The CDR3 sequence: CASSHNLYGYTF. The CDR3 DNA sequence: TGTGCCAGCAGTCATAACCTCTATGGCTACACCTTC. The chain carries TRBV28 and TRBJ1-2; D unresolved. V dropped 5 bases and J dropped 4 bases, with 8 bases sitting between them. The CDR3 is 12 residues long. CDR1 is MDHEN and CDR2 is SYDVKM in the germline V gene.

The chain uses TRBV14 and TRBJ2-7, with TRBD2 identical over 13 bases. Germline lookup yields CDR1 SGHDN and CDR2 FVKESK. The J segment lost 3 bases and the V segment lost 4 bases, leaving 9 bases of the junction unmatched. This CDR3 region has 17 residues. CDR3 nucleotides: TGTGCCAGCAGCCTCGGACTAGCGGGAGTGCCGAGCTACGAGCAGTACTTC. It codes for CASSLGLAGVPSYEQYF.

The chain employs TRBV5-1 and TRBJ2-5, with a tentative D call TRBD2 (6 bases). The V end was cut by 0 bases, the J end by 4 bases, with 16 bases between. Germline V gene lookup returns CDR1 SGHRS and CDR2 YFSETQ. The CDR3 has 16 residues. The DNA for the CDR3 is TGCGCCAGCAGCTTGGGGTCCGGGAGATGGGGAGAGACCCAGTACTTC. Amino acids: CASSLGSGRWGETQYF.

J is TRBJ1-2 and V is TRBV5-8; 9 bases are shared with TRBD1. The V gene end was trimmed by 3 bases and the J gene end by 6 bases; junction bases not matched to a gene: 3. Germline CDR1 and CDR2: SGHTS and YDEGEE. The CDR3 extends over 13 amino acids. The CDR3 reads CASSYRTGDGYTF. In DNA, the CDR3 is TGTGCCAGCAGCTACCGGACAGGGGATGGCTACACCTTC.

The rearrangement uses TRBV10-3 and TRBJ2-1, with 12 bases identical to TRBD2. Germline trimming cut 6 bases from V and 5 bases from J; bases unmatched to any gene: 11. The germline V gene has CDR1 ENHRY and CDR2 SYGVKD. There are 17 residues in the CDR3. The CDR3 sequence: CAISRPLAGGVDNEQFF. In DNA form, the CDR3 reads TGTGCCATCAGCCGCCCTCTAGCGGGAGGGGTAGACAATGAGCAGTTCTTC.

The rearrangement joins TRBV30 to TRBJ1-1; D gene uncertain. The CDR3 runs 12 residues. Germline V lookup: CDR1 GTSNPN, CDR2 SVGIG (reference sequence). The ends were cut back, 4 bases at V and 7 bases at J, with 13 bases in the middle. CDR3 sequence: CAWNALGREAFF. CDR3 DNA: TGTGCCTGGAATGCTTTGGGTCGTGAAGCTTTCTTT.

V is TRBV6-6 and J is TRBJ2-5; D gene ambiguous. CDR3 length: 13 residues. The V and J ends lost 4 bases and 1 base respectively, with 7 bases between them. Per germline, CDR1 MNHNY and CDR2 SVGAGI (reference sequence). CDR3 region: CASSLHTQETQYF. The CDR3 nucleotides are TGTGCCAGCAGTTTACATACCCAAGAGACCCAGTACTTC.